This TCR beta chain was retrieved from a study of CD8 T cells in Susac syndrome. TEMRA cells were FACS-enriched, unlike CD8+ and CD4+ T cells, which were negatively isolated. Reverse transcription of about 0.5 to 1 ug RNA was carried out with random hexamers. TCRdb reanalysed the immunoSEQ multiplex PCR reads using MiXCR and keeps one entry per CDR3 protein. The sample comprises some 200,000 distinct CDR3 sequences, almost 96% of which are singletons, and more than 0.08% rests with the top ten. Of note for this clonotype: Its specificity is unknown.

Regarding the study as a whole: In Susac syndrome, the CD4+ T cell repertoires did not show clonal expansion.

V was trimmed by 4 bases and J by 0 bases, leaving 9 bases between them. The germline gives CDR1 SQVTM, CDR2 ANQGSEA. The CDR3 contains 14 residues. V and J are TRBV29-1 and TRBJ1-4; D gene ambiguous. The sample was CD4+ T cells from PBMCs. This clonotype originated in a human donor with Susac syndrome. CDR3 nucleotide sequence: TGCAGCGTTGCTAACCCATCAACTAATGAAAAACTGTTTTTT. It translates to CSVANPSTNEKLFF.